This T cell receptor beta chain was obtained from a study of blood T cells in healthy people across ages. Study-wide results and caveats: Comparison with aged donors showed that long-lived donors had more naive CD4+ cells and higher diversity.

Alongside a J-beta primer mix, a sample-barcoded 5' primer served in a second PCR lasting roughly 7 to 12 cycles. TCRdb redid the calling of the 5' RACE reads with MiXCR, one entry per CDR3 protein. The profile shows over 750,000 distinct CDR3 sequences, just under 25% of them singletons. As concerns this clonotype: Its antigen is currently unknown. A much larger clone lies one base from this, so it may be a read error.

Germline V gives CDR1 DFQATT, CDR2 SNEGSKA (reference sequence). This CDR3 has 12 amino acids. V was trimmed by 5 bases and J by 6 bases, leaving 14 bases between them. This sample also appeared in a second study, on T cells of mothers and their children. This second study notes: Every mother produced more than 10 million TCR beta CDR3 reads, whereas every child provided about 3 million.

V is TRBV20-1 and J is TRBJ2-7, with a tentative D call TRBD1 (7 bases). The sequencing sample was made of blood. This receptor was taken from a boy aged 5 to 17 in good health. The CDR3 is CSALQGDCEQYF. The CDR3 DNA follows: TGCAGTGCTCTGCAGGGGGACTGCGAGCAGTACTTC.